This T cell receptor (beta chain) is drawn from a study of response to subunit inactivated influenza vaccine. The study's findings and limits: Authors proposed each seasonal influenza vaccination draws in few new T cells.

This clonotype was detected only once. Its cognate antigen is unknown. TCRdb itself ran the RT-PCR reads through MiXCR, one entry per CDR3 protein. Of 800,000 or so distinct CDR3 sequences in the sample, about 20% were seen once. V gave up 3 bases and J gave up 5 bases; unmatched junction bases: 15. Germline V gene data show CDR1 as DFQATT and CDR2 as SNEGSKA (reference sequence). The CDR3 consists of 16 residues. This specimen consisted of PBMCs from blood, obtained less than 6 days after vaccination. This receptor was obtained from a man aged 50 or older who received an inactivated influenza vaccine. The chain uses TRBV20-1 and TRBJ2-5; the match to TRBD2 covers 7 bases. CDR3 in DNA: TGCAGTGCTAGCCTCCCTAGTAGCGGGCGAGCGGAGACCCAGTACTTC. Residues: CSASLPSSGRAETQYF.